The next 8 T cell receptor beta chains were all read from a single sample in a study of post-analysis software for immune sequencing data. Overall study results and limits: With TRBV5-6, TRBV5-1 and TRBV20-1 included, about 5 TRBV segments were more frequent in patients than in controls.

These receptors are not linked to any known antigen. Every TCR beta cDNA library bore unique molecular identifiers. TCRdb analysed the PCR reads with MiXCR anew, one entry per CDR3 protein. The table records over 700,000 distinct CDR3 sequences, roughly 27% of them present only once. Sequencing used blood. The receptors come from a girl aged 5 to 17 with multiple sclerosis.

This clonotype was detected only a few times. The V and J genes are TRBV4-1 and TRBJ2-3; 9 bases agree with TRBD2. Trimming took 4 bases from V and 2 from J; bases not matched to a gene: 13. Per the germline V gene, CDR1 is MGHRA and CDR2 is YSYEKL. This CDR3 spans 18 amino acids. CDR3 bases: TGCGCCAGCAGCCGAGAGGGCGGGGGGGCAGGAACCACAGATACGCAGTATTTT. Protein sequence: CASSREGGGAGTTDTQYF.

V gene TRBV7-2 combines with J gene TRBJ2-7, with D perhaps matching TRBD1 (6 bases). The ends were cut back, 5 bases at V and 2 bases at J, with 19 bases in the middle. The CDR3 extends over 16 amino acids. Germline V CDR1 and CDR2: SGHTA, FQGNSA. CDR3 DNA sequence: TGTGCCAGCAGCCCCAGGCCGGGGACAAAAACCTACGAGCAGTACTTC. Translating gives CASSPRPGTKTYEQYF. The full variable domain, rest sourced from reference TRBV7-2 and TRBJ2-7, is GAGVSQSPSNKVTEKGKDVELRCDPISGHTALYWYRQSLGQGLEFLIYFQGNSAPDKSGLPSDRFSAERTGGSVSTLTIQRTQQEDSAVYLCASSPRPGTKTYEQYFGPGTRLTVT.

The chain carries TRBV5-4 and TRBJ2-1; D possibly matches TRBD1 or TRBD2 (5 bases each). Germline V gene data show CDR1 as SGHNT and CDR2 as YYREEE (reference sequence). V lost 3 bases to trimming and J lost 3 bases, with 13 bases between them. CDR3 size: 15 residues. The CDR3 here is CASSSGTPNYNEQFF. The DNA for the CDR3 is TGTGCCAGCAGCTCCGGGACCCCGAACTACAATGAGCAGTTCTTC.

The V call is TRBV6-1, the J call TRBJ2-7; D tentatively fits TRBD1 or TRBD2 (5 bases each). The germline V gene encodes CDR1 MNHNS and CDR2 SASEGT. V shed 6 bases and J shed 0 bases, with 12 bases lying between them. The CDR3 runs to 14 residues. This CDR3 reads CASRFRDGSYEQYF. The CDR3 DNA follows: TGTGCCAGCAGATTCCGGGACGGCTCCTACGAGCAGTACTTC.

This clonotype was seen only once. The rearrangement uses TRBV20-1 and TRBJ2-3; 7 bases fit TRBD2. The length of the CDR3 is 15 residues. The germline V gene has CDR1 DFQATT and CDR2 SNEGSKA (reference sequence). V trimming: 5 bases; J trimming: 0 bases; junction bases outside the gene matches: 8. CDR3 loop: CSASDSGLSTDTQYF. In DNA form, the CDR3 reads TGCAGTGCTTCTGATAGCGGGTTAAGCACAGATACGCAGTATTTT.

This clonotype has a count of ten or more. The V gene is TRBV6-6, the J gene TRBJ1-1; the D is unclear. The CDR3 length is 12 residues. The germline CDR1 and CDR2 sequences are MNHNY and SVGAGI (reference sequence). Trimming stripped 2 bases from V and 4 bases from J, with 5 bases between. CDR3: CASSYVGTEAFF. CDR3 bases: TGTGCCAGCAGTTACGTTGGCACTGAAGCTTTCTTT.

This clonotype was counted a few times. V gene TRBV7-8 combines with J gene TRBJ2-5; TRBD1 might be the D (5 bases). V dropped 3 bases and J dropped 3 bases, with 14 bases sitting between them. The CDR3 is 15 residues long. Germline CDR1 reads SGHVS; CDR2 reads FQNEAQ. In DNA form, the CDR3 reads TGTGCCAGCAGCTTGTCTATTGTAGGGGAAGAGACCCAGTACTTC. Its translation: CASSLSIVGEETQYF.

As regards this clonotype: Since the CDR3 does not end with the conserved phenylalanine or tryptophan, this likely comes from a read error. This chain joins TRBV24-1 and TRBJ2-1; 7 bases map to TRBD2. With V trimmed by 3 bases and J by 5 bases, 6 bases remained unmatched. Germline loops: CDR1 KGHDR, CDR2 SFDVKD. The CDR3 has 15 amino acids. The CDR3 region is CATSDPASGNNEQFS. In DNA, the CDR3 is TGTGCCACCAGTGATCCGGCTAGCGGAAACAATGAGCAGTTCTCC.